The clone carrying this TCR beta chain was seen more than once but under ten times. TCRdb analysed the reads with MiXCR anew, one entry per CDR3 protein. The table records approximately 160,000 distinct CDR3 sequences, roughly 18% of them present only once. This CDR3 comprises 15 residues. The V segment lost 6 bases and the J segment 4 bases; nucleotides outside the gene matches: 10. The germline gives CDR1 MDHEN, CDR2 SYDVKM. The data were obtained in a study of T cell repertoires in cytomegalovirus infection. The chain couples TRBV28 to TRBJ2-5; 8 nucleotides align to TRBD2. Sequenced: CD8+ T cells from PBMCs. This receptor was obtained from a human donor in good health (CMV status not recorded). Some clones in this sample may be carry-over from other donors' samples. In nucleotides, the CDR3 is TGTGCCAGCAGCCAAGGAGCGGGGGTCGGAGAGACCCAGTACTTC. Its translation: CASSQGAGVGETQYF.